Each of the 27 T cell receptor beta chains below was sequenced from the same sample in a study of T cells in Graves' hyperthyroidism and ophthalmopathy. Authors of the study amplified TCR beta CDR3 regions from RNA transcripts. The HTBI primer set drove a first-round RT-PCR of the TCR CDR3. One entry per CDR3 protein, called by TCRdb with MiXCR from the multiplex PCR reads. The sample has some 460,000 distinct CDR3 sequences; around 16% are singletons. The specimen was blood. The receptors originated from a woman aged 18-35 years with Graves' hyperthyroidism.

This clonotype was seen ten or more times. V usage is TRBV28 and J usage is TRBJ1-6; 9 bases fit TRBD1. The V gene's germline CDR1 is MDHEN and CDR2 SYDVKM. Trimming cost V 8 bases and J 7 bases; bases outside gene matches: 6. The CDR3 length is 14 residues. The CDR3 bases are TGTGCCAGCTCCAACAGGGGGCCCAATTCACCCCTCCACTTT. It is translated as CASSNRGPNSPLHF.

There are many counts of this clonotype. The chain has TRBV12-3 or TRBV12-4 and TRBJ2-1; 7 bases are shared with TRBD2. V dropped 3 bases and J dropped 4; count of bases not matched to a gene: 6. There are 15 residues in the CDR3. The chain's CDR3 is CASSLGGTAYNEQFF. In nucleotides, the CDR3 is TGTGCCAGCAGTTTGGGGGGGACGGCGTACAATGAGCAGTTCTTC.

On this clonotype itself: Relative to the germline gene, one junction end is altered; a read error may explain this. This chain uses TRBV6-1 with TRBJ2-1; D is uncertain. The CDR3 spans 16 residues. Per germline, CDR1 MNHNS and CDR2 SASEGT. CDR3 sequence (DNA): TGTGCCACCAGTGATTTAGAGGCGAGCACCTACAATGAGCAGTTCTTC. This encodes CATSDLEASTYNEQFF.

This clonotype came up many times. The rearrangement links TRBV29-1 to TRBJ2-7, with D tentatively TRBD1 (6 bases). The CDR3 has 12 residues. The germline V gene encodes CDR1 SQVTM and CDR2 ANQGSEA. V was clipped by 6 bases and J by 3 bases, with 12 bases between them. The CDR3 bases are TGCAGCGTAGGGACATCCTTCTACGAGCAGTACTTC. It encodes CSVGTSFYEQYF.

This clonotype was seen more than once but under ten times. V gene TRBV5-1 combines with J gene TRBJ2-5; 12 positions match TRBD2. The CDR3 contains 18 residues. Germline V gene sequence: CDR1 SGHRS, CDR2 YFSETQ. The trim removed 0 bases at V and 4 bases at J, leaving 10 bases unmatched. This CDR3 is CASSLDPGLAGYLETQYF. The CDR3 nucleotides read TGCGCCAGCAGCTTGGATCCTGGACTAGCGGGATACCTAGAGACCCAGTACTTC.

This clonotype was seen ten or more times. The rearrangement uses TRBV12-3 or TRBV12-4 and TRBJ1-1; D not certain. The V gene lost 5 bases and the J gene lost 7 bases, with 17 bases spanning the gap. This CDR3 has 14 amino acids. As DNA, the CDR3 is TGTGCCAGCAGTGGCCCGGCCCGACAAATTGAAGCTTTCTTT. It codes for CASSGPARQIEAFF.

The V call is TRBV24-1, the J call TRBJ2-1; 9 bases are shared with TRBD1. V lost 0 bases, J lost 5 bases, and 7 bases stayed unmatched. The CDR3 spans 17 residues. Germline CDR1 reads KGHDR; CDR2 reads SFDVKD. The CDR3 region has the DNA TGTGCCACCAGTGATTTGTCGGGACAGGGTTTAAACAATGAGCAGTTCTTC. Translation gives CATSDLSGQGLNNEQFF.

This clonotype occurred a few times. The V and J genes are TRBV10-3 and TRBJ1-2; 8 nucleotides agree with TRBD1. The length of the CDR3 is 15 residues. Trimming at V came to 6 bases and at J to 6 bases, leaving 12 bases not matched to a gene. Germline V gene lookup returns CDR1 ENHRY and CDR2 SYGVKD. The CDR3 DNA reads TGTGCCATCAGGACCTACGGGACAGGTTCGGATGGCTACACCTTC. It specifies CAIRTYGTGSDGYTF.

This clonotype was detected many times. This chain connects TRBV28 to TRBJ1-1; 8 positions match TRBD1. With 5 bases clipped from V and 1 base from J, the junction kept 6 bases outside the gene matches. Germline V gives CDR1 MDHEN, CDR2 SYDVKM. The CDR3 is made up of 15 amino acids. CDR3 DNA sequence: TGTGCCAGCAGTCCACCGGACAGGGCGAACACTGAAGCTTTCTTT. Protein sequence: CASSPPDRANTEAFF. The full variable domain, with the rest looked up from reference TRBV28 and TRBJ1-1, is DVKVTQSSRYLVKRTGEKVFLECVQDMDHENMFWYRQDPGLGLRLIYFSYDVKMKEKGDIPEGYSVSREKKERFSLILESASTNQTSMYLCASSPPDRANTEAFFGQGTRLTVV.

This clonotype was recorded many times. This chain connects TRBV3-1 to TRBJ2-2; TRBD2 agrees at 10 bases. V trimming: 4 bases; J trimming: 4 bases; junction bases outside the gene matches: 6. CDR1 is LGHDT and CDR2 is YNNKEL in the germline V gene (reference sequence). This CDR3 contains 16 residues. Here the CDR3 reads CASSRTSGVPTGELFF. CDR3 sequence (DNA): TGTGCCAGCAGCCGGACTAGCGGCGTCCCCACCGGGGAGCTGTTTTTT.

There are many counts of this clonotype. The chain combines TRBV28 with TRBJ2-1; possibly TRBD1 for D (5 bases). Germline CDR1 and CDR2: MDHEN and SYDVKM. The CDR3 sequence is 15 residues long. Trimming cost V 9 bases and J 0 bases, with 15 bases left between them. This CDR3 reads CASQGYDSSYNEQFF. In DNA form, the CDR3 reads TGTGCCAGTCAGGGTTATGATAGCTCCTACAATGAGCAGTTCTTC.

This clonotype was recorded many times. The chain is built from TRBV2 and TRBJ2-3; the match to TRBD2 covers 8 bases. V was clipped by 7 bases and J by 2 bases; unmatched bases: 11. Germline V lookup: CDR1 SNHLY, CDR2 FYNNEI. This CDR3 spans 16 amino acids. The CDR3 nucleotides are TGTGCCAGCAAGTTCGCGGGACTAGGGAACACAGATACGCAGTATTTT. Encoded protein: CASKFAGLGNTDTQYF.

This clonotype came up a few times. The chain carries TRBV27 and TRBJ2-7, with TRBD2 identical over 14 bases. In germline, CDR1 is MNHEY, CDR2 SMNVEV (reference sequence). The CDR3 is made up of 16 amino acids. V shed 1 base, J shed 6 bases, and the junction held 5 bases outside the gene matches. The CDR3 here is CASSLFSGLAGVEQYF. CDR3 DNA sequence: TGTGCCAGCAGTTTATTCTCGGGACTAGCGGGAGTCGAGCAGTACTTC.

This clonotype appeared many times. V usage is TRBV12-3 or TRBV12-4 and J usage is TRBJ1-3; D gene unclear. V lost 8 bases and J lost 0, with 14 bases in between. The CDR3 runs 15 residues. CDR3 bases: TGTGCCAGCGCCCGGAGAGCGATCTCTGGAAACACCATATATTTT. This encodes CASARRAISGNTIYF.

This clonotype showed up just once. The V gene is TRBV6-1, the J gene TRBJ2-2, with TRBD2 identical over 15 bases. The CDR3 sequence is 16 residues long. After removal of 9 bases from V and 3 bases from J, the junction contained 5 bases not matched to a gene. Germline CDR1 reads MNHNS; CDR2 reads SASEGT. The DNA for the CDR3 is TGTGCCAGTTGGACTAGCGGGAGGGTCGACACCGGGGAGCTGTTTTTT. This codes for CASWTSGRVDTGELFF.

This clonotype occurred many times. The chain uses TRBV12-3 or TRBV12-4 and TRBJ1-1; D remains ambiguous. This CDR3 is built from 14 residues. Trimming stripped 2 bases from V and 0 bases from J, with 7 bases between. The DNA of the CDR3 is TGTGCCAGCAGTTTAACACGGATGAACACTGAAGCTTTCTTT. This translates into CASSLTRMNTEAFF.

The gene calls are TRBV10-3 and TRBJ1-4; D not certain. This CDR3 has 12 residues. Trimming took 0 bases from V and 8 from J, leaving 4 bases between them. The germline V gene encodes CDR1 ENHRY and CDR2 SYGVKD. The CDR3 spells CAISESGEKLFF. In DNA, the CDR3 is TGTGCCATCAGTGAGTCGGGGGAAAAACTGTTTTTT.

The chain combines TRBV4-3 with TRBJ1-4; D ambiguous. Per germline, CDR1 LGHNA and CDR2 YSLEER. V lost 0 bases to trimming and J lost 3 bases, with 11 bases between them. The CDR3 runs 16 residues. As DNA, the CDR3 is TGCGCCAGCAGCCAAGAGTTTAGGCAGCCTAATGAAAAACTGTTTTTT. Translating gives CASSQEFRQPNEKLFF.

The rearrangement uses TRBV6-1 and TRBJ2-1, with 10 bases identical to TRBD2. The CDR3 has 16 amino acids. Trimming at V came to 6 bases and at J to 8 bases, leaving 13 bases not matched to a gene. The germline gives CDR1 MNHNS, CDR2 SASEGT. The CDR3 region has the DNA TGTGCCAGCAGCCCCCCGCCTAGCGGGAGAGGATATGAGCAGTTCTTC. Translating gives CASSPPPSGRGYEQFF.

The V gene is TRBV5-1, the J gene TRBJ2-3; D gene ambiguous. Judging by the DNA end, TRBJ1-5 fits better; the J call may be wrong. This CDR3 contains 15 residues. Germline lookup yields CDR1 SGHRS and CDR2 YFSETQ. The CDR3 DNA follows: TGCGCCAGCAGCTTAGAGGACGGCAGCACAGATACGCAGCATTTT. This sequence encodes CASSLEDGSTDTQHF.

This clonotype appeared many times. The chain uses TRBV24-1 and TRBJ2-7; D not certain. Looked up from germline, CDR1 is KGHDR and CDR2 is SFDVKD. Trimming stripped 6 bases from V and 3 bases from J, with 14 bases between. There are 14 residues in the CDR3. DNA of the CDR3: TGTGCCACCAGTCCCCTGGTCTACTACTACGAGCAGTACTTC. This sequence encodes CATSPLVYYYEQYF.

This clonotype came up many times. The chain employs TRBV29-1 and TRBJ1-1; weak D call: TRBD1 (5 bases). Germline-derived CDR1 and CDR2 are SQVTM and ANQGSEA. The CDR3 runs 14 residues. V was pared by 2 bases and J by 0 bases, with 10 bases between. The CDR3 nucleotides read TGCAGCGTTGAACGGCAGGGCCTGAACACTGAAGCTTTCTTT. Amino acid sequence: CSVERQGLNTEAFF.

The rearrangement uses TRBV20-1 and TRBJ2-5; 11 bases map to TRBD2. From germline, CDR1 is DFQATT and CDR2 SNEGSKA (reference sequence). The CDR3 loop spans 16 amino acids. V was clipped by 4 bases and J by 2 bases; unmatched bases: 9. In DNA, the CDR3 is TGCAGTGCTATCCCCGGGACTAGCGGCTATCAAGAGACCCAGTACTTC. Amino acid sequence: CSAIPGTSGYQETQYF.

This clonotype was seen many times. The V call is TRBV6-5, the J call TRBJ2-7; a weak D match, TRBD2 (5 bases). V was shortened by 0 bases and J by 0 bases, with 6 bases between the two germline ends. Per the germline V gene, CDR1 is MNHEY and CDR2 is SVGAGI. The CDR3 length is 14 residues. The CDR3, as DNA: TGTGCCAGCAGTTACTCGGAGGTCTCCTACGAGCAGTACTTC. Translating gives CASSYSEVSYEQYF.

A few counts support this clonotype. J is TRBJ2-3 and V is TRBV7-2; TRBD1 agrees at 9 bases. This CDR3 spans 15 amino acids. The ends lost 5 bases at V and 3 bases at J; junction bases unmatched: 6. CDR1 and CDR2 from the germline V gene are SGHTA and FQGNSA. The CDR3 nucleotides are TGTGCCAGCAGCCGGGGACAGGGAGTAACAGATACGCAGTATTTT. As protein: CASSRGQGVTDTQYF. The full variable domain, with the rest looked up from reference TRBV7-2 and TRBJ2-3, is GAGVSQSPSNKVTEKGKDVELRCDPISGHTALYWYRQSLGQGLEFLIYFQGNSAPDKSGLPSDRFSAERTGGSVSTLTIQRTQQEDSAVYLCASSRGQGVTDTQYFGPGTRLTVL.

In the case of this clonotype: A much larger clonotype is one base distant, so this may be a read error. The rearrangement uses TRBV2 and TRBJ2-7; D not certain. Germline CDR1 and CDR2: SNHLY and FYNNEI. The CDR3 runs to 13 residues. The CDR3 bases are TGTGCCGGCAGTGAGTACCGCTCCTACGAGCAGTACTTC. It encodes CAGSEYRSYEQYF.

This chain joins TRBV11-2 and TRBJ2-1; D remains ambiguous. The length of the CDR3 is 15 residues. Germline CDR1 reads SGHAT; CDR2 reads FQNNGV. Trimming pared 8 bases from V and 0 bases from J, leaving 14 bases between. In nucleotides, the CDR3 is TGTGCCAGCGGCGATCGCAAGAGCTCCTACAATGAGCAGTTCTTC. It yields the protein CASGDRKSSYNEQFF. Filled out from reference TRBV11-2 and TRBJ2-1, the complete variable domain reads EAGVAQSPRYKIIEKRQSVAFWCNPISGHATLYWYQQILGQGPKLLIQFQNNGVVDDSQLPKDRFSAERLKGVDSTLKIQPAKLEDSAVYLCASGDRKSSYNEQFFGPGTRLTVL.